These 30 T cell receptor beta chains originate from one sample sequenced in a study of blood T cell repertoires in COVID-19 (TCRdb year 2020). To prepare the library, the immunoSEQ multiplex PCR assay was applied. This immuneACCESS table, as held by TCRdb, lists in-frame sequences with V and J called but not all clones. Of the missing ones, under half trace to an unresolved V gene in checked studies; the others have no known cause. The sample records fewer than 250,000 clones, roughly nine tenths of which are singletons. 20% to 25% of the sample lies in the top ten. Specimen: PBMCs or T cells enriched from blood (not recorded which). These receptor sequences come from a woman in her thirties or forties in a cohort exposed to, infected with or recovered from COVID-19 (not recorded which).

V gene TRBV13 combines with J gene TRBJ1-2, with D possibly TRBD1 on 5 matching bases. This CDR3 region has 14 residues. The germline CDR1 and CDR2 sequences are PRHDT and FYEKMQ (reference sequence). Trimming removed 4 bases from V and 3 bases from J, with 12 bases in between. CDR3 loop: CASSSGPGDYGYTF. CDR3 nucleotides: TGTGCCAGCAGCTCCGGTCCGGGGGACTATGGCTACACCTTC.

The V call is TRBV5-1, the J call TRBJ1-2, with 9 bases that match TRBD1. J lost 3 bases, V lost 4 bases, and 10 bases had no gene match. Germline V lookup: CDR1 SGHRS, CDR2 YFSETQ. This CDR3 has 16 residues. CDR3 protein: CASSPNRGRRDYGYTF. The CDR3 DNA is TGCGCCAGCAGCCCCAACAGGGGGCGCAGGGACTATGGCTACACCTTC.

CDR3 protein: CASSFGRGTYEQYF. Here the CDR3 DNA reads TGTGCCAGCAGTTTTGGCAGGGGGACCTACGAGCAGTACTTC. The gene calls are TRBV27 and TRBJ2-7, with TRBD1 identical over 7 bases. The length of the CDR3 is 14 residues. Germline V gives CDR1 MNHEY, CDR2 SMNVEV (reference sequence). Losses at the gene ends were 3 bases for V and 2 bases for J; bases not matched to a gene: 4.

This rearrangement joins TRBV5-4 to TRBJ2-7; a weak D match, TRBD2 (6 bases). The V gene's germline CDR1 is SGHNT and CDR2 YYREEE (reference sequence). This CDR3 region has 15 residues. Trimming removed 0 bases at V and 0 bases at J, with 10 bases between. This CDR3 is CASSLELAASYEQYF. CDR3 coding DNA: TGTGCCAGCAGCTTGGAATTAGCGGCCTCCTACGAGCAGTACTTC.

The V call is TRBV19, the J call TRBJ2-3; D gene unclear. Looked up from germline, CDR1 is LNHDA and CDR2 is SQIVND (reference sequence). Trimming took off 5 bases at V and 1 base at J, with 7 bases between the two ends. There are 13 residues in the CDR3. This chain's CDR3 is CASSERGTDTQYF. The CDR3 region has the DNA TGTGCCAGTAGTGAACGGGGCACAGATACGCAGTATTTT.

This chain uses TRBV27 with TRBJ2-7, with D possibly matching TRBD1 (6 bases). Trimming removed 6 bases from V and 2 bases from J, with 17 bases in between. The V gene's germline CDR1 is MNHEY and CDR2 SMNVEV (reference sequence). The CDR3 runs to 15 residues. Written as DNA, the CDR3 is TGTGCCAGCAGCCAACAGGTCAGGGGACCCTACGAGCAGTACTTC. Its protein is CASSQQVRGPYEQYF.

For the CDR3, the DNA is TGTGCCAGCAGTTTCGATGCGGGAAATTCACCCCTCCACTTT. This sequence encodes CASSFDAGNSPLHF. The chain combines TRBV27 with TRBJ1-6; no clear D. The germline V gene encodes CDR1 MNHEY and CDR2 SMNVEV (reference sequence). This CDR3 region has 14 residues. V dropped 3 bases and J dropped 7 bases, with 10 bases sitting between them.

This clone is a singleton in its sample. The rearrangement links TRBV5-8 to TRBJ2-5; weak D call: TRBD1 (6 bases). From germline, CDR1 is SGHTS and CDR2 YDEGEE. V lost 4 bases and J lost 0, with 22 bases in between. This CDR3 contains 18 residues. As DNA, the CDR3 is TGTGCCAGCAGCCCATGGGGTACAGGGACAATGGACCAAGAGACCCAGTACTTC. Amino acids: CASSPWGTGTMDQETQYF.

This chain connects TRBV15 to TRBJ1-1; possibly TRBD1 for D (5 bases). The CDR3 loop spans 15 amino acids. The germline CDR1 and CDR2 sequences are LNHNV and YYDKDF (reference sequence). The ends were cut back, 0 bases at V and 4 bases at J, with 12 bases in the middle. The CDR3 sequence is CATSRDQGGSTEAFF. The CDR3 DNA sequence: TGTGCCACCAGCAGAGATCAGGGAGGTAGCACTGAAGCTTTCTTT.

The chain recombines TRBV5-1 with TRBJ2-7, with D possibly TRBD1 on 5 matching bases. The CDR3 runs to 16 residues. From germline, CDR1 is SGHRS and CDR2 YFSETQ. Trimming removed 0 bases from V and 6 bases from J, with 19 bases in between. This CDR3 reads CASSLEGAGYNGEQYF. For the CDR3, the DNA is TGCGCCAGCAGCTTGGAAGGGGCAGGGTATAATGGCGAGCAGTACTTC.

The chain uses TRBV6-4 and TRBJ2-3, with D perhaps TRBD2 (6 bases). The germline V gene has CDR1 MRHNA and CDR2 SNTAGT. This CDR3 spans 14 amino acids. The V end lost 4 bases, the J end lost 4 bases, and 12 bases lay between the germline ends. This CDR3 reads CASSAYWEADTQYF. Here the CDR3 DNA reads TGTGCCAGCAGTGCCTACTGGGAGGCAGATACGCAGTATTTT.

This clone showed up just a few times. This rearrangement joins TRBV10-2 to TRBJ2-4; the match to TRBD2 covers 7 bases. Trimming cost V 4 bases and J 1 base; bases outside gene matches: 4. This CDR3 comprises 15 residues. From germline, CDR1 is WSHSY and CDR2 SAAADI. CDR3 loop: CASSATGRAKNIQYF. For the CDR3, the DNA is TGCGCCAGCAGTGCAACCGGGAGGGCCAAAAACATTCAGTACTTC.

The gene calls are TRBV5-4 and TRBJ2-3, with 9 bases fitting TRBD2. The CDR3 totals 20 residues. The ends lost 3 bases at V and 1 base at J; junction bases unmatched: 18. CDR1 and CDR2 from the germline V gene are SGHNT and YYREEE (reference sequence). CDR3 region: CASSSRQTSGAWGGTDTQYF. Written as DNA, the CDR3 is TGTGCCAGCAGCTCCAGACAGACTAGCGGCGCGTGGGGAGGCACAGATACGCAGTATTTT.

The V call is TRBV21-1, the J call TRBJ2-1; TRBD2, the table's D call, was not compared with the DNA. TRBV21-1 corresponds to a pseudogene. The CDR3 has 15 residues. The CDR3 loop is CASSKVTGGAGEQFF. DNA of the CDR3: TGTGCCAGCAGCAAAGTCACCGGGGGGGCGGGTGAGCAGTTCTTC.

The chain carries TRBV11-3 and TRBJ2-7, with 10 positions matching TRBD1. Looked up from germline, CDR1 is SGHNT and CDR2 is YENEEA. V shed 5 bases and J 5 bases; nucleotides not matched to a gene: 6. This CDR3 contains 14 residues. The CDR3 is CASSNRDRGHEQYF. CDR3 nucleotide sequence: TGTGCCAGCAGCAACCGGGACAGGGGCCACGAGCAGTACTTC.

The chain uses TRBV19 and TRBJ1-1, with D uncertain. CDR1 and CDR2 from the germline V gene are LNHDA and SQIVND (reference sequence). V lost 5 bases, J lost 0 bases, and 7 bases lay in between. This CDR3 is 13 amino acids long. CDR3 region: CASSDTVNTEAFF. The CDR3 DNA follows: TGTGCCAGTAGTGACACAGTGAACACTGAAGCTTTCTTT.

V gene TRBV6-5 combines with J gene TRBJ2-7; TRBD1 is a possible D gene (6 bases). The CDR3 extends over 14 amino acids. The V and J ends lost 0 bases and 4 bases respectively, with 10 bases between them. Looked up from germline, CDR1 is MNHEY and CDR2 is SVGAGI. CDR3 residues: CASSYSQGIYEQYF. The DNA for the CDR3 is TGTGCCAGCAGTTACTCCCAGGGGATATACGAGCAGTACTTC.

This chain uses TRBV2 with TRBJ2-5, with TRBD1 matching 10 bases. After removal of 2 bases from V and 1 base from J, the junction contained 10 bases not matched to a gene. The germline CDR1 and CDR2 sequences are SNHLY and FYNNEI. The CDR3 covers 18 residues. CDR3 in DNA: TGTGCCAGCAGTGAAACCCCCTTCCGGACAGGGGGCCAAGAGACCCAGTACTTC. This encodes CASSETPFRTGGQETQYF.

The chain combines TRBV6-5 with TRBJ2-7; D may be TRBD2 (5 bases). V was cut by 8 bases and J by 3 bases, with 17 bases left in between. Germline V gene data show CDR1 as MNHEY and CDR2 as SVGAGI. This CDR3 has 14 residues. CDR3 region: CASSASGTLYEQYF. CDR3 DNA: TGTGCCAGCTCGGCTTCGGGAACCCTCTACGAGCAGTACTTC.

V gene TRBV9 combines with J gene TRBJ1-1; 7 nucleotides align to TRBD1. The CDR3 is 15 amino acids. Germline V lookup: CDR1 SGDLS, CDR2 YYNGEE. V was clipped by 4 bases and J by 5 bases; unmatched bases: 11. The CDR3 DNA is TGTGCCAGCAGCTCCTGGACAGGCGGGGGGACTGAAGCTTTCTTT. Translating gives CASSSWTGGGTEAFF.

This chain joins TRBV24-1 and TRBJ1-1; D remains unclear. The CDR3 length is 14 residues. Trimming cost V 4 bases and J 8 bases, with 16 bases left between them. Per the germline V gene, CDR1 is KGHDR and CDR2 is SFDVKD. The chain's CDR3 is CATSDPERETEAFF. CDR3 in DNA: TGTGCCACCAGTGACCCGGAAAGGGAGACAGAAGCTTTCTTT.

The rearrangement uses TRBV13 and TRBJ1-5, with a possible D match to TRBD1 (6 bases). The CDR3 loop spans 15 amino acids. V was clipped by 4 bases and J by 0 bases, with 10 bases between them. Germline V gene sequence: CDR1 PRHDT, CDR2 FYEKMQ (reference sequence). The CDR3 protein is CASSSHRDSNQPQHF. The CDR3 nucleotides read TGTGCCAGCAGCTCTCACAGGGATAGCAATCAGCCCCAGCATTTT.

V gene TRBV5-1 combines with J gene TRBJ2-7; TRBD1 matches at 9 bases. CDR1 SGHRS and CDR2 YFSETQ come from the germline V gene. This CDR3 is built from 20 residues. With V trimmed by 1 base and J by 0 bases, 17 bases remained unmatched. The CDR3 is CASSLRPGQGILNSSYEQYF. DNA of the CDR3: TGCGCCAGCAGCTTGAGACCGGGACAGGGAATTCTTAACAGCTCCTACGAGCAGTACTTC.

This chain connects TRBV5-5 to TRBJ1-6; the D is unclear. The CDR3 contains 17 residues. The germline V and J ends were trimmed by 4 bases and 6 bases, with 20 bases remaining between them. Germline V gene lookup returns CDR1 SGHKS and CDR2 YYEKEE (reference sequence). The CDR3 spells CASSQLGADILNSPLHF. The CDR3 nucleotides read TGTGCCAGCAGCCAATTGGGAGCCGATATACTTAATTCACCCCTCCACTTT.

The rearrangement joins TRBV6-1 to TRBJ2-7; perhaps TRBD2 as D (6 bases). Trimming took off 3 bases at V and 0 bases at J, with 12 bases between the two ends. This CDR3 has 15 amino acids. Germline assignment: CDR1 MNHNS and CDR2 SASEGT. The CDR3 DNA follows: TGTGCCAGCAGTGATTCCGTCGGGAGCTCCTACGAGCAGTACTTC. Translating it yields CASSDSVGSSYEQYF.

This chain links TRBV7-2 with TRBJ2-1, with D maybe TRBD1 (5 bases). The germline V gene has CDR1 SGHTA and CDR2 FQGNSA. V was cut by 2 bases and J by 0 bases, with 8 bases left in between. The CDR3 extends over 15 amino acids. CDR3 in amino acids: CASSLYRSSYNEQFF. The DNA for the CDR3 is TGTGCCAGCAGCTTATACAGGAGCTCCTACAATGAGCAGTTCTTC. The full variable domain, rest sourced from reference TRBV7-2 and TRBJ2-1, is GAGVSQSPSNKVTEKGKDVELRCDPISGHTALYWYRQSLGQGLEFLIYFQGNSAPDKSGLPSDRFSAERTGGSVSTLTIQRTQQEDSAVYLCASSLYRSSYNEQFFGPGTRLTVL.

V gene TRBV28 combines with J gene TRBJ1-1, with unresolved D. V lost 4 bases and J lost 0, with 15 bases in between. The CDR3 loop spans 16 amino acids. The germline V gene has CDR1 MDHEN and CDR2 SYDVKM. CDR3 in DNA: TGTGCCAGCAGTTACCCCGCAGCGGGCCTGAACACTGAAGCTTTCTTT. It is translated as CASSYPAAGLNTEAFF.

This clone has just one count. This chain connects TRBV24-1 to TRBJ1-1; D is perhaps TRBD1 (6 bases). The V and J ends lost 12 bases and 0 bases respectively, with 16 bases between them. The CDR3 extends over 14 amino acids. CDR1 is KGHDR and CDR2 is SFDVKD in the germline V gene. The CDR3 coding sequence is TGTGCCGCCGGACTAGGGGGACTGAACACTGAAGCTTTCTTT. Translated, it gives CAAGLGGLNTEAFF.

V gene TRBV9 combines with J gene TRBJ2-1, with TRBD2 matching over 8 bases. CDR1 and CDR2 from the germline V gene are SGDLS and YYNGEE. The J segment lost 0 bases and the V segment lost 3 bases, leaving 2 bases of the junction unmatched. The CDR3 length is 15 residues. The CDR3 protein is CASSAGTSSYNEQFF. Written as DNA, the CDR3 is TGTGCCAGCAGCGCCGGGACTAGCTCCTACAATGAGCAGTTCTTC. The full variable domain, completed using reference TRBV9 and TRBJ2-1, is DSGVTQTPKHLITATGQRVTLRCSPRSGDLSVYWYQQSLDQGLQFLIQYYNGEERAKGNILERFSAQQFPDLHSELNLSSLELGDSALYFCASSAGTSSYNEQFFGPGTRLTVL.

This chain joins TRBV6-4 and TRBJ2-7, with D maybe TRBD1 (6 bases). The CDR3 contains 15 residues. Looked up from germline, CDR1 is MRHNA and CDR2 is SNTAGT. The ends were cut back, 6 bases at V and 2 bases at J, with 17 bases in the middle. For the CDR3, the DNA is TGTGCCAGCAGGGCCTACAGGGCCCTAACCTACGAGCAGTACTTC. Its protein is CASRAYRALTYEQYF.